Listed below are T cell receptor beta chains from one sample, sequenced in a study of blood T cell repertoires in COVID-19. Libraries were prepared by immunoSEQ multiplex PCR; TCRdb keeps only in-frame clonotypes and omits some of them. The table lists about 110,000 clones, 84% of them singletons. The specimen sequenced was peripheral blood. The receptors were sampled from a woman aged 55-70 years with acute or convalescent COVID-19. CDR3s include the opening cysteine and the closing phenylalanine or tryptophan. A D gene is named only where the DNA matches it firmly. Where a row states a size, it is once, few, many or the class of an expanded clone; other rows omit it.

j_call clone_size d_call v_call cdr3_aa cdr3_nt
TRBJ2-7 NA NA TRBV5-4 CASSDRTVSSYEQYF TGTGCCAGCAGCGACCGGACAGTGAGCTCCTACGAGCAGTACTTC
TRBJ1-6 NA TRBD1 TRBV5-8 CASSLGGDRVNSPLHF TGTGCCAGCAGCTTGGGAGGGGACAGGGTTAATTCACCCCTCCACTTT
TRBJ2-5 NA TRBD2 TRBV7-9 CASSPSGTETQYF TGTGCCAGCAGCCCGAGCGGGACCGAGACCCAGTACTTC
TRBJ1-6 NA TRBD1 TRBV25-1 CASSELVAGGFLSPLHF TGTGCCAGCAGTGAATTAGTAGCAGGGGGCTTTTTGTCACCCCTCCACTTT
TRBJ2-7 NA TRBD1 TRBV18 CASSDRTGPYEQYF TGTGCCAGCTCTGACAGGACAGGGCCCTACGAGCAGTACTTC
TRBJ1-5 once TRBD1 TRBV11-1 CASSADRSKPQHF TGTGCCAGCAGCGCGGACAGGTCGAAGCCCCAGCATTTT
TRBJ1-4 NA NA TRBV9 CASSATGYPNEKLFF TGTGCCAGCAGCGCAACAGGGTACCCTAATGAAAAACTGTTTTTT
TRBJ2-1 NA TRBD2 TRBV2 CASSAGSGGAFLNEQFF TGTGCCAGCAGTGCGGGTAGCGGGGGGGCGTTCCTCAATGAGCAGTTCTTC
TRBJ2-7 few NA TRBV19 CASSIGGTFNYEQYF TGTGCCAGTAGTATAGGAGGTACATTCAACTACGAGCAGTACTTC
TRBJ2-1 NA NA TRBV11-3 CASSLDSNNEQFF TGTGCCAGCAGCCTCGACAGCAACAATGAGCAGTTCTTC
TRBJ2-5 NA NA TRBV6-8 CASSYWGRETQYF TGTGCCAGCAGTTACTGGGGGCGAGAGACCCAGTACTTC
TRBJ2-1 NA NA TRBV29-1 CSVVPAENSYNEQFF TGCAGCGTTGTCCCAGCGGAAAACTCCTACAATGAGCAGTTCTTC
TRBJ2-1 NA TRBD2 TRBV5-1 CASSSILAGVGNEQFF TGCGCCAGCAGCTCCATTCTAGCGGGAGTAGGTAATGAGCAGTTCTTC
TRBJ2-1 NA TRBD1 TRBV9 CASSVGQGVNEQFF TGTGCCAGCAGCGTAGGACAGGGCGTCAATGAGCAGTTCTTC
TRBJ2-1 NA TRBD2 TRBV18 CASSPSGGAHEQFF TGTGCCAGCTCACCGAGCGGGGGGGCCCATGAGCAGTTCTTC
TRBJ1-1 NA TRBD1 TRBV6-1 CASRAGGGWNSEAFF TGTGCCAGCAGGGCAGGGGGCGGCTGGAACTCTGAAGCTTTCTTT
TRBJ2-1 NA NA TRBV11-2 CASSSPKGASANNNEQFF TGTGCCAGCAGCTCCCCAAAAGGGGCTAGCGCGAACAACAATGAGCAGTTCTTC
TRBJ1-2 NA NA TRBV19 CASSSQQGSGYTF TGTGCCAGTAGTAGCCAACAGGGTTCTGGCTACACCTTC
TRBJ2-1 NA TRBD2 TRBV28 CASRFSGSWQGEQFF TGTGCCAGCAGATTTAGCGGGTCCTGGCAGGGTGAGCAGTTCTTC
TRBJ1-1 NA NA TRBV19 CASSEARGAEAFF TGTGCCAGTAGTGAGGCCAGGGGAGCTGAAGCTTTCTTT